This T cell receptor beta chain emerged from a study of shared clonotypes between healthy human individuals (dated by TCRdb to 2018 to 2020). About the investigation overall: A couple of women and a few men aged 18 to 49 years were included in the cohort. To increase sequencing depth and limit assay-specific biases, TCR repertoire library preparation and sequencing were carried out by different laboratories using diverse techniques. For each donor, CD4 naive and CD4 memory were each given three plates, CD8 naive was given two plates, and CD8 memory was given one plate. Blood TCR repertoires of about 5 healthy adults were deeply sequenced to estimate repertoire size and the extent of clonotype sharing between individuals. Leukapheresis yielded between about 0.85 and 10 billion PBMCs per donor. Study-level results and caveats: Sampling was restricted to blood, and TCR repertoires in tissue are likely to differ from TCR repertoires in blood. Because the study included a small number of donors, the genetic and exposure-history diversity represented was limited. Larger estimated clonotype richness was generally found for naive subsets than for memory subsets. Rarefaction of sorted-subset datasets indicated incomplete sequencing despite the large sequencing depth. Sharing across several donors was observed for approximately 4.6% of naive CD4, less than 4% of naive CD8, 2% to 2.5% of memory CD4, and roughly 0.4% of memory CD8 clonotypes. Higher generation probabilities were observed for clonotypes shared by all four sorted-subset donors than for non-shared clonotypes. Pairwise subsampling led to the expectation that sequencing depth would affect the degree of clonotype sharing among donors.

Using the deep immunoSEQ assay, TCR CDR3 regions were amplified from genomic DNA by multiplex PCR. For each cell subset, the extracted genomic DNA was distributed evenly across all wells of several immunoSEQ 96-well plates, and each plate served as one replicate. For sorted subsets, each replicate PCR was loaded with approximately 0.2 ug genomic DNA, equivalent to 32,000 or so T cell genomes. The purified libraries were quantified using a Qubit 3.0 fluorometer, sized with a Bioanalyzer 2100, and then quantified again using the KAPA Library Quantification kit. Each immunoSEQ 96-well plate was sequenced on its own single-read 150-cycle Illumina NextSeq 550 flow cell. On the study's bioinformatics: Because only junctional sequences without quality scores were contained in the immunoSEQ output, filtering matching that applied to full-length reads could not be performed. To assign V/J genes and CDR3, sequences were annotated using PyIR, a Python wrapper for IgBLAST v1.9, with IMGT germline references. Reads were removed for weak V/J assignments (E-value above 1e-6), missing CDR3, stop codons, out-of-frame junctions, or ambiguous translated residues. A V3J clonotype was defined by an identical inferred V gene, J gene, and CDR3 amino acid sequence. To compute the percentage overlap between repertoires, the number of shared unique clonotypes was divided by the size of the smaller repertoire. Three approaches were used to assess repertoire richness: RTK rarefaction, the Chao1 estimator, and Recon v2.1 estimates of unobserved clonotypes. OLGA was used to compute generation probabilities for all TCRbeta clonotypes that the gDNA method yielded from a few donors. Imported from immuneACCESS, the table was reduced by TCRdb to in-frame sequences with V and J called. These copies leave out some clones; in studies compared against another copy, an unresolved V gene accounts for under half, and the cause of the remainder is not known. The V and J calls and the clone size are those of that table, but D and trimming were determined from the DNA. The sample contains around 1 million clones, roughly 72% of them found a single time. In total, the top ten clones hold roughly 1.5% of the sample.

The donors were healthy, HIV-negative adults with no recently reported acute infections or vaccinations. Only Caucasian adults living in Nashville, Tennessee, USA were represented among the donors. CD4+ T cells were enriched through magnetic negative selection, after which naive cells were positively selected on CD45RA and the remaining negative fraction served as the memory subset. Blood was collected by leukapheresis, and PBMCs were isolated by Ficoll-Histopaque density gradient centrifugation and then cryopreserved in liquid nitrogen vapor phase. Analytical flow cytometry was used to check the purity and quantity of each magnetically sorted T cell population. Genomic DNA was isolated from each sorted fraction and quantified by UV absorbance on a Nanodrop 2000c. Reading from cysteine to phenylalanine, the CDR3 counts 15 amino acids. The DNA shown is the 45-base CDR3, in frame from base 1. In the germline V gene (reference sequence), CDR1 corresponds to MNHNY and CDR2 to SVGAGI. The junction shows trimming of 7 bases on V and 2 bases on J, plus 17 bases between the germline ends.

Many counts were recorded for this clone. The clone's antigen remains unknown. No qualities accompany the bases; no much larger clone lies one base away. The sequence links TRBV6-6 to TRBJ1-2; tentative D gene TRBD1, with 5 bases matching. The clonotype comes from a man aged 18 to 29 in good health. The sample taken for sequencing was memory CD4+ T cells sorted from blood. The cell subset or site label on this specimen signifies: CD45RA-negative fraction. The nucleotides are TGTGCCAGCACCAGAGTACGGGGGGGGAACTATGGCTACACCTTC. Its protein product is CASTRVRGGNYGYTF.